Listed below are T cell receptor beta chains from one sample, sequenced in a study of CD8 T cells in ankylosing spondylitis. From the 5' RACE reads, TCRdb called clonotypes with MiXCR, one entry per CDR3 protein. Of 350,000 or so distinct CDR3 sequences in the sample, roughly 14% were seen once. Input material: blood, either unsorted or a sorted T cell fraction (not recorded which). Every receptor here comes from a male donor with ankylosing spondylitis or in good health (not recorded which). CDR3s include the opening cysteine and the closing phenylalanine or tryptophan. Fields, in order: J gene, D gene, clone size, V gene, CDR3 DNA, CDR3 protein. The D gene is left open where the match is weak. Rows may omit the clone size; those that give it use once, few, many or a size class.

TRBJ2-5,TRBD2,.,TRBV10-3,TGTGCCATCAGCCCGGGGGGTGCTCAAGAGACCCAGTACTTC,CAISPGGAQETQYF
TRBJ2-5,TRBD1,few,TRBV11-2,TGTGCCAGCAGCTTAGAGAAGGGACAGGAGAGGGAGACCCAGTACTTC,CASSLEKGQERETQYF
TRBJ2-5,TRBD2,.,TRBV14,TGTGCCAGCAGACGTAGCGGGAGGACCCAAGAGACCCAGTACTTC,CASRRSGRTQETQYF
TRBJ1-1,.,many,TRBV5-1,TGCGCCAGCAGCTCAGAGGGGGGGAACACTGAAGCTTTCTTT,CASSSEGGNTEAFF
TRBJ1-5,.,few,TRBV12-3/TRBV12-4,TGTGCCAGCAGTTTAGTCGAGGGGGTTCAGCCCCAGCATTTT,CASSLVEGVQPQHF
TRBJ1-2,TRBD1,.,TRBV6-1,TGTGCCAGCAGCTCCTACGACAGGGCCGGTGTTGATGGCTACACCTTC,CASSSYDRAGVDGYTF
TRBJ2-7,TRBD1,.,TRBV6-6,TGTGCCAGCAGTTACTGGACAGGGGGCGAGCAGTACTTC,CASSYWTGGEQYF
TRBJ2-7,TRBD2,few,TRBV6-5,TGTGCCAGCAGTTACTCGATGTCTGGGAGGGTTCCCTACGAGCAGTACTTC,CASSYSMSGRVPYEQYF
TRBJ1-1,.,.,TRBV9,TGTGCCAGCAGCGCACAGGGGAACACTGAAGCTTTCTTT,CASSAQGNTEAFF
TRBJ2-5,.,few,TRBV7-9,TGTGCCAGCAGTAGAGACGGACTACCGCGGCAAGAGACCCAGTACTTC,CASSRDGLPRQETQYF
TRBJ2-5,TRBD2,.,TRBV11-2,TGTGCCAGCAGCTTAGCCTCCGGGACTAGCAGAGAGACCCAGTACTTC,CASSLASGTSRETQYF
TRBJ2-2,.,few,TRBV10-3,TGTGCCATCAGTGAGAGGGGGCGAGCGGGAGCTGGGGAGCTGTTTTTT,CAISERGRAGAGELFF
TRBJ1-5,.,.,TRBV7-9,TGTGCCAGCAGCGGGCAGAGCAATCAGCCCCAGCATTTT,CASSGQSNQPQHF
TRBJ1-5,.,few,TRBV5-1,TGCGCCAGCAGCTTGGAATGGGGCAGCAATCAGCCCCAGCATTTT,CASSLEWGSNQPQHF
TRBJ1-2,TRBD1,few,TRBV11-2,TGTGCCAGCAGCTTCGGGACAGGGGGCTATGGCTACACCTTC,CASSFGTGGYGYTF
TRBJ1-4,.,many,TRBV29-1,TGCAGCGTGTGGATTGGGGGGTTTGGTGAAAAACTGTTTTTT,CSVWIGGFGEKLFF
TRBJ2-5,.,.,TRBV7-2,TGTGCCAGCAGCCCCCCGATTAGTACCCAGTACTTC,CASSPPISTQYF
TRBJ2-7,.,.,TRBV12-3/TRBV12-4,TGTGCCAGCAGATCAGGACGTTGGGGGGAGCAGTACTTC,CASRSGRWGEQYF
TRBJ2-7,TRBD1,many,TRBV5-1,TGCGCCAGCCACCTGGGACAGGGGGTTTACGAGCAGTACTTC,CASHLGQGVYEQYF
TRBJ1-1,.,.,TRBV18,TGTGCCAGCTCACCCGCCAGAGAGAACACTGAAGCTTTCTTT,CASSPARENTEAFF
TRBJ1-2,TRBD1,.,TRBV29-1,TGCAGCGCCGTTTTGGACAGGGCCTATGGCTACACCTTC,CSAVLDRAYGYTF
TRBJ2-3,.,.,TRBV6-5,TGTGCCAGCAGTTACCGGGGGAATACGCAGTATTTT,CASSYRGNTQYF